This TCR beta chain was identified during a study of spatial heterogeneity in lung cancer. The CDR3 extends over 16 amino acids. Germline values: CDR1 SGHAT, CDR2 FQDESV (reference sequence). The ends were cut back, 4 bases at V and 0 bases at J, with 15 bases in the middle. TCRdb re-derived calls from the 5' RACE reads in MiXCR, one entry per CDR3 protein. The table includes about 21,000 distinct CDR3 sequences, 4.6% detected once. Study findings and constraints: Among blood samples, ubiquitous expanded tumor TCRs appeared more at resection than at follow-up.

The time point here: sample taken at primary tumor resection. Samples were donated by 72 untreated early-stage non-small cell lung cancer patients. Unsorted whole RNA of tumor, nontumor lung or frozen PBMC was sequenced. By proportion, this clonotype is medium-sized. Its antigen is not known. The material sequenced was PBMCs, taken at surgery. The J gene is TRBJ2-5, the V gene TRBV11-1; D may be TRBD1 (6 bases). The sequence was obtained from a male donor with early-stage non-small cell lung cancer. The CDR3 nucleotides are TGTGCCAGCAGCTCTTGGGACACTGGGTACCAAGAGACCCAGTACTTC. This gives the protein CASSSWDTGYQETQYF.